The 19 T cell receptor beta chains below come from one sample, sequenced in a study of T cells in Graves' hyperthyroidism and ophthalmopathy. RNA transcripts yielded amplified TCR beta CDR3 regions. The HTBI primer set served for first-round RT-PCR of the TCR CDR3. Using its own MiXCR run on the multiplex PCR reads, TCRdb lists one record per CDR3 protein. The table shows about 700,000 distinct CDR3 sequences, with less than 15% occurring only once. The sample consisted of blood. Source of these receptors: a woman in her late teens or twenties with Graves' hyperthyroidism.

This chain links TRBV7-8 with TRBJ1-2; TRBD1 aligns across 7 bases. The CDR3 runs to 17 residues. J gave up 4 bases and V 9 bases, and 20 bases lay outside the gene matches. Germline CDR1 reads SGHVS; CDR2 reads FQNEAQ. The CDR3 loop reads CASTQGQTLRAAYGYTF. In DNA form, the CDR3 reads TGTGCCAGTACCCAGGGACAGACCCTACGAGCCGCCTATGGCTACACCTTC.

The V and J genes are TRBV7-2 and TRBJ2-1; D call uncertain. Germline loops: CDR1 SGHTA, CDR2 FQGNSA. Between the trimmed V and J ends, which lost 5 bases and 5 bases, there was a span of 13 bases. The length of the CDR3 is 14 residues. CDR3 sequence (DNA): TGTGCCAGCAGCCGTTGGATTGGGGACAATGAGCAGTTCTTC. Amino acids: CASSRWIGDNEQFF.

In this sample, this clonotype turned up a few times. One base away lies a much larger clone, so this may be a sequencing read error. This chain links TRBV7-2 with TRBJ2-1; 10 bases map to TRBD2. Germline V gives CDR1 SGHTA, CDR2 FQGNSA. This CDR3 has 18 residues. CDR3 in amino acids: CAGSLKELAGWVYNEQFF. The CDR3 nucleotides read TGTGCCGGCAGCTTAAAAGAACTAGCGGGATGGGTCTACAATGAGCAGTTCTTC.

This clonotype was recorded at least ten times. The J gene is TRBJ1-2, the V gene TRBV30, with D tentatively TRBD1 (5 bases). CDR3 size: 13 residues. Deletions cut 1 base from V and 6 bases from J, with 12 bases between. CDR1 and CDR2 from the germline V gene are GTSNPN and SVGIG (reference sequence). CDR3 in DNA: TGTGCCTGGAGTGACCAGGGTTGGGATGGCTACACCTTC. The encoded protein is CAWSDQGWDGYTF.

Only a few counts were recorded for this clonotype. The chain combines TRBV18 with TRBJ2-5; 12 bases are shared with TRBD1. The CDR3 is 16 residues long. Germline assignment: CDR1 KGHSH and CDR2 LQKENI. V trimming: 0 bases; J trimming: 5 bases; junction bases outside the gene matches: 4. Written as DNA, the CDR3 is TGTGCCAGCTCACCACCGGGGACAGGGGGCCGGGAGACCCAGTACTTC. This sequence encodes CASSPPGTGGRETQYF.

J is TRBJ2-1 and V is TRBV4-3; D might be TRBD1 or TRBD2, each matching 5 bases. CDR1 is LGHNA, CDR2 YSLEER, per germline. V was clipped by 2 bases and J by 2 bases, with 16 bases between them. The CDR3 length is 17 residues. CDR3 loop: CASSQITGGTAYNEQFF. The CDR3 DNA reads TGCGCCAGCAGCCAAATCACTGGGGGAACGGCCTACAATGAGCAGTTCTTC.

This clonotype was seen more than once but under ten times. The chain carries TRBV18 and TRBJ2-2, with D perhaps being TRBD1 or TRBD2 (5 bases each). Germline V CDR1 and CDR2: KGHSH, LQKENI. With 2 bases removed from V and 0 bases from J, the gap between germline ends came to 13 bases. This CDR3 has 17 amino acids. Written as DNA, the CDR3 is TGTGCCAGCTCACCATTCGGGGACGGCTCGAACACCGGGGAGCTGTTTTTT. Protein product: CASSPFGDGSNTGELFF. The complete variable domain, with remaining parts taken from reference TRBV18 and TRBJ2-2, reads NAGVMQNPRHLVRRRGQEARLRCSPMKGHSHVYWYRQLPEEGLKFMVYLQKENIIDESGMPKERFSAEFPKEGPSILRIQQVVRGDSAAYFCASSPFGDGSNTGELFFGEGSRLTVL.

This clonotype was observed once. V gene TRBV20-1 combines with J gene TRBJ2-6; D gene unclear. Trimming took 0 bases from V and 4 from J, leaving 13 bases between them. The length of the CDR3 is 16 residues. From germline, CDR1 is DFQATT and CDR2 SNEGSKA (reference sequence). Here the CDR3 reads CSARDTTTAGANVLTF. The CDR3 region has the DNA TGCAGTGCTAGAGACACTACGACGGCGGGGGCCAACGTCCTGACTTTC.

At least ten counts were recorded for this clonotype. The rearrangement uses TRBV24-1 and TRBJ2-1; weak D call: TRBD1 (7 bases). The CDR3 covers 15 residues. V was pared by 8 bases and J by 6 bases, with 19 bases between. CDR1 and CDR2 from the germline V gene are KGHDR and SFDVKD. The CDR3 DNA reads TGTGCCACCACCCCAGGGGGGACACCCTCCAATGAGCAGTTCTTC. Its translation is CATTPGGTPSNEQFF.

V and J are TRBV20-1 and TRBJ1-1; D unclear. The CDR3 runs to 13 residues. The V end was cut by 3 bases, the J end by 6 bases, with 14 bases between. The germline V gene encodes CDR1 DFQATT and CDR2 SNEGSKA (reference sequence). The CDR3 here is CSASKAPTSEAFF. In DNA form, the CDR3 reads TGCAGTGCTAGTAAGGCCCCAACCTCTGAAGCTTTCTTT.

Of note for this clonotype: Being one base from a much bigger clone, this may be a read error. This chain uses TRBV7-2 with TRBJ2-5; D possibly corresponds to TRBD2 (6 bases). Trimming shortened V by 7 bases and J by 3 bases, and 15 bases separated the two germline ends. The CDR3 sequence is 14 residues long. Germline CDR1 reads SGHTA; CDR2 reads FQGNSA. Here the CDR3 DNA reads TGTGCCAGCAACTCGGGTGGCGGGAAAGAGACCCAGTACTTC. This translates into CASNSGGGKETQYF.

This clonotype was recorded at least ten times. This CDR3 is CASSLGPGGTYGYTF. Here the CDR3 DNA reads TGTGCCAGCAGCTTAGGGCCAGGGGGGACCTATGGCTACACCTTC. The chain uses TRBV11-2 and TRBJ1-2; TRBD1 matches 7 bases. The ends lost 1 base at V and 4 bases at J; junction bases unmatched: 6. Germline V gene lookup returns CDR1 SGHAT and CDR2 FQNNGV. This CDR3 comprises 15 residues.

This clonotype has ten or more counts. The chain recombines TRBV12-3 or TRBV12-4 with TRBJ1-2; the D gene is possibly TRBD1 (6 bases). V was shortened by 8 bases and J by 5 bases, with 27 bases between the two germline ends. CDR3 size: 17 residues. CDR3 amino acids: CASAKAPIRGGKYGYTF. The CDR3 nucleotides read TGTGCCAGCGCAAAGGCCCCCATCCGAGGGGGTAAATATGGCTACACCTTC.

To note about this clonotype: An end of the junction does not agree with germline; a read error may underlie this. The CDR3 here is CASSRPRLQETQCF. Here the CDR3 DNA reads TGTGCCAGCAGTCGCCCAAGATTACAAGAGACCCAGTGCTTC. J is TRBJ2-5 and V is TRBV6-1; D ambiguous. Looked up from germline, CDR1 is MNHNS and CDR2 is SASEGT. CDR3 size: 14 residues.

On this clonotype itself: One base away lies a much larger clone, so this may be a sequencing read error. The gene calls are TRBV13 and TRBJ1-5; D call uncertain. The CDR3 is 14 residues long. The V gene's germline CDR1 is PRHDT and CDR2 FYEKMQ (reference sequence). The CDR3 spells CASRFGLSNQPQHF. The CDR3 DNA follows: TGTGCCAGCCGCTTCGGTCTTAGCAATCAGCCCCAGCATTTT.

The rearrangement uses TRBV24-1 and TRBJ1-6, with 7 nucleotides matching TRBD1. With 9 bases clipped from V and 13 bases from J, the junction kept 8 bases outside the gene matches. CDR3 size: 12 residues. Per germline, CDR1 KGHDR and CDR2 SFDVKD. The CDR3 DNA sequence: TGTGCCACCGGCAAGGACAGGAACCCCCTCCACTTT. Its translation is CATGKDRNPLHF.

The chain carries TRBV18 and TRBJ2-1; TRBD2 aligns across 7 bases. This CDR3 spans 14 amino acids. V trimming: 2 bases; J trimming: 8 bases; junction bases outside the gene matches: 6. Germline V gives CDR1 KGHSH, CDR2 LQKENI. CDR3 protein: CASSPRLAGDEQFF. For the CDR3, the DNA is TGTGCCAGCTCACCAAGGTTGGCGGGAGATGAGCAGTTCTTC.

This clonotype was seen many times. CDR3 protein: CASSLLQGPLDTQYF. For the CDR3, the DNA is TGCGCCAGCAGCCTATTACAGGGTCCCCTTGATACGCAGTATTTT. The chain is built from TRBV5-1 and TRBJ2-3; TRBD1 is a possible D gene (6 bases). This CDR3 region has 15 residues. Germline V gene data show CDR1 as SGHRS and CDR2 as YFSETQ. V was shortened by 4 bases and J by 6 bases, with 18 bases between the two germline ends. The full variable domain, rest sourced from reference TRBV5-1 and TRBJ2-3, is KAGVTQTPRYLIKTRGQQVTLSCSPISGHRSVSWYQQTPGQGLQFLFEYFSETQRNKGNFPGRFSGRQFSNSRSEMNVSTLELGDSALYLCASSLLQGPLDTQYFGPGTRLTVL.

This clonotype was seen ten or more times. This chain links TRBV7-9 with TRBJ1-5; D ambiguous. V lost 1 base to trimming and J lost 1 base, with 8 bases between them. CDR1 is SEHNR, CDR2 FQNEAQ, per germline (reference sequence). This CDR3 has 15 residues. CDR3 sequence: CASSLGVASNQPQHF. In DNA form, the CDR3 reads TGTGCCAGCAGCTTAGGGGTCGCGAGCAATCAGCCCCAGCATTTT.